The 31 T cell receptor beta chains presented below share a single source sample, sequenced in a study of T cell responses to AZD1222 COVID-19 vaccine. Libraries were prepared by immunoSEQ multiplex PCR; TCRdb keeps only in-frame clonotypes and omits some of them. The table includes 20,000 to 30,000 clones, 80% to 90% detected once. The specimen was peripheral blood, collected 28 days after the second AZD1222 dose. The source is an adult who received the AZD1222 COVID-19 vaccine.

CDR3 DNA: TGTGCCAGCTCACCTGGCACTAGCACAAAAGAGACCCAGTACTTC. It yields the protein CASSPGTSTKETQYF. J is TRBJ2-5 and V is TRBV18; possible D gene TRBD2, 6 bases. V lost 3 bases and J lost 3, with 14 bases in between. This CDR3 contains 15 residues. The germline V gene encodes CDR1 KGHSH and CDR2 LQKENI.

The chain has TRBV7-2 and TRBJ2-7, with TRBD1 identical over 7 bases. The length of the CDR3 is 14 residues. Germline V CDR1 and CDR2: SGHTA, FQGNSA. V gave up 3 bases and J gave up 3 bases; unmatched junction bases: 5. The CDR3 bases are TGTGCCAGCAGCTTTACAGGGGCCCTCTACGAGCAGTACTTC. This translates into CASSFTGALYEQYF. Drawing the rest from reference TRBV7-2 and TRBJ2-7, the complete variable domain is GAGVSQSPSNKVTEKGKDVELRCDPISGHTALYWYRQSLGQGLEFLIYFQGNSAPDKSGLPSDRFSAERTGGSVSTLTIQRTQQEDSAVYLCASSFTGALYEQYFGPGTRLTVT.

With respect to this clone: At one end the junction does not follow the germline gene, possibly because of a read error. The chain couples TRBV12-3 or TRBV12-4 to TRBJ1-2, with 9 bases lining up with TRBD1. This CDR3 has 13 amino acids. In nucleotides, the CDR3 is TGTGCCAGCAGTCCACAGGGGGCCGCTCTTTCTGCCTTC. It specifies CASSPQGAALSAF.

The chain recombines TRBV4-3 with TRBJ2-5, with D possibly being TRBD1 (6 bases). The CDR3 totals 17 residues. Trimming removed 0 bases at V and 5 bases at J, with 19 bases between. Looked up from germline, CDR1 is LGHNA and CDR2 is YSLEER. The CDR3 spells CASSQETTRGPMETQYF. The CDR3 DNA reads TGCGCCAGCAGCCAAGAAACGACCAGGGGCCCGATGGAGACCCAGTACTTC.

The V gene is TRBV7-9, the J gene TRBJ2-7; the D gene could be TRBD1 or TRBD2 (6 bases each). V was clipped by 7 bases and J by 0 bases, with 19 bases between them. Germline V gives CDR1 SEHNR, CDR2 FQNEAQ (reference sequence). This CDR3 is 16 amino acids long. DNA for the CDR3: TGTGCCAGCAACCCGGATGCGGGACACAGCTCCTACGAGCAGTACTTC. Its translation: CASNPDAGHSSYEQYF.

The genes are TRBV6-2 or TRBV6-3 and TRBJ2-3; D not resolved. V lost 5 bases and J lost 3, with 15 bases in between. This CDR3 spans 15 amino acids. Germline V gene lookup returns CDR1 MNHEY and CDR2 SVGEGT. This CDR3 is CASSPPRPSTDTQYF. Here the CDR3 DNA reads TGTGCCAGCAGTCCCCCGAGGCCGTCGACAGATACGCAGTATTTT.

In this sample, this clone turned up once. The V and J genes are TRBV6-5 and TRBJ2-7, with TRBD1 identical over 7 bases. The junction had 6 bases not matched to a gene; V was cut back by 3 bases and J by 7 bases. The CDR3 extends over 13 amino acids. Germline CDR1 MNHEY, CDR2 SVGAGI. CDR3 in amino acids: CASSYQQGYEQYF. CDR3 nucleotides: TGTGCCAGCAGTTATCAACAGGGGTATGAGCAGTACTTC.

The chain recombines TRBV4-2 with TRBJ2-3; no clear D. CDR3 size: 15 residues. Trimming shortened V by 1 base and J by 5 bases, and 13 bases separated the two germline ends. CDR1 LGHNA and CDR2 YNFKEQ come from the germline V gene. The CDR3 sequence is CASSQGGWVEDTQYF. In DNA, the CDR3 is TGTGCCAGCAGCCAAGGGGGTTGGGTTGAAGATACGCAGTATTTT.

The chain joins TRBV3-1 (or the pseudogene TRBV3-2) to TRBJ2-3; the D call may be TRBD1 or TRBD2 (5 bases each). In germline, CDR1 is LGHDT, CDR2 YNNKEL (reference sequence). Between the trimmed V and J ends, which lost 1 base and 3 bases, there was a span of 8 bases. The CDR3 contains 14 residues. DNA for the CDR3: TGTGCCAGCAGCCAAGGGGGGAGTACAGATACGCAGTATTTT. It specifies CASSQGGSTDTQYF.

The rearrangement links TRBV14 to TRBJ2-1; 10 bases agree with TRBD2. This CDR3 has 14 residues. J was trimmed by 3 bases and V by 4 bases; bases with no gene match: 0. Germline-derived CDR1 and CDR2 are SGHDN and FVKESK. The DNA of the CDR3 is TGTGCCAGCAGCCTAGCGGGGGGCTACAATGAGCAGTTCTTC. The encoded protein is CASSLAGGYNEQFF.

The CDR3 coding sequence is TGTGCCACCAGCAGAGAGGTCGGGGAGCGTTCGAGCACAGATACGCAGTATTTT. Its protein product is CATSREVGERSSTDTQYF. V gene TRBV15 combines with J gene TRBJ2-3, with D perhaps TRBD2 (5 bases). Germline V CDR1 and CDR2: LNHNV, YYDKDF (reference sequence). Between the trimmed V and J ends, which lost 0 bases and 0 bases, there was a span of 16 bases. CDR3 length equals 18 residues. The full variable domain, completed using reference TRBV15 and TRBJ2-3, is DAMVIQNPRYQVTQFGKPVTLSCSQTLNHNVMYWYQQKSSQAPKLLFHYYDKDFNNEADTPDNFQSRRPNTSFCFLDIRSPGLGDTAMYLCATSREVGERSSTDTQYFGPGTRLTVL.

The chain joins TRBV27 to TRBJ2-3; 8 nucleotides align to TRBD2. J gave up 3 bases and V 6 bases, and 8 bases lay outside the gene matches. The CDR3 has 15 amino acids. Germline CDR1 and CDR2: MNHEY and SMNVEV (reference sequence). This chain's CDR3 is CASSLGLGGTDTQYF. DNA for the CDR3: TGTGCCAGCAGCCTGGGACTAGGAGGAACAGATACGCAGTATTTT.

The chain carries TRBV19 and TRBJ1-5; D call uncertain. This CDR3 spans 15 amino acids. Trimming took 8 bases from V and 0 from J, leaving 14 bases between them. CDR1 and CDR2 (germline): LNHDA, SQIVND (reference sequence). As DNA, the CDR3 is TGTGCCAGTGCCACAACCGGGAATAGCAATCAGCCCCAGCATTTT. This translates into CASATTGNSNQPQHF.

V is TRBV5-8 and J is TRBJ2-5; D is unresolved. V gave up 2 bases and J gave up 4 bases, with 0 bases separating them. CDR3 length: 10 residues. Germline lookup yields CDR1 SGHTS and CDR2 YDEGEE. DNA of the CDR3: TGTGCCAGCAGCTTAGAGACCCAGTACTTC. This sequence encodes CASSLETQYF.

In its sample, this clone was seen once. V is TRBV2 and J is TRBJ2-7; no reliable D call. Per the germline V gene, CDR1 is SNHLY and CDR2 is FYNNEI. V was pared by 7 bases and J by 0 bases, with 7 bases between. This CDR3 contains 12 residues. CDR3 amino acids: CASKEISYEQYF. Written as DNA, the CDR3 is TGTGCCAGCAAAGAGATCTCCTACGAGCAGTACTTC.

V is TRBV28 and J is TRBJ2-1; the D is unclear. The CDR3 is 13 residues long. Germline CDR1 MDHEN, CDR2 SYDVKM. Trimming cost V 2 bases and J 9 bases, with 11 bases left between them. CDR3 protein: CASSLPSLIEQFF. The CDR3, as DNA: TGTGCCAGCAGTTTACCCTCCCTCATTGAGCAGTTCTTC.

This clone has just a few counts. The CDR3: CASSLLEGSYNEQFF. In DNA form, the CDR3 reads TGCGCCAGCAGCTTGCTCGAGGGCTCCTACAATGAGCAGTTCTTC. This chain uses TRBV5-1 with TRBJ2-1, with D perhaps matching TRBD2 (5 bases). Trimming cost V 1 base and J 0 bases, with 8 bases left between them. The V gene's germline CDR1 is SGHRS and CDR2 YFSETQ. The CDR3 runs to 15 residues.

The chain carries TRBV11-2 and TRBJ2-4; 9 nucleotides agree with TRBD1. From germline, CDR1 is SGHAT and CDR2 FQNNGV. The CDR3 spans 13 residues. The V gene end was trimmed by 4 bases and the J gene end by 8 bases; junction bases not matched to a gene: 3. CDR3 sequence: CASSWTGADIQYF. CDR3 sequence (DNA): TGTGCCAGCAGCTGGACAGGGGCGGACATTCAGTACTTC.

V gene TRBV4-2 combines with J gene TRBJ1-5; D not certain. Germline CDR1 LGHNA, CDR2 YNFKEQ. Trimming removed 3 bases from V and 6 bases from J, with 15 bases in between. This CDR3 spans 15 amino acids. CDR3: CASSHDRIGFQPQHF. As DNA, the CDR3 is TGTGCCAGCAGCCACGACCGAATAGGTTTTCAGCCCCAGCATTTT.

This clone has just one count. The CDR3 loop reads CASSLDWNTEAFF. The CDR3 DNA reads TGTGCCAGCAGCTTAGATTGGAACACTGAAGCTTTCTTT. The V call is TRBV13, the J call TRBJ1-1; no clear D. Germline V CDR1 and CDR2: PRHDT, FYEKMQ (reference sequence). The CDR3 extends over 13 amino acids. V was trimmed by 1 base and J by 1 base, leaving 4 bases between them.

The gene calls are TRBV21-1 and TRBJ1-1. TRBV21-1 is a listed pseudogene. This CDR3 comprises 17 residues. The CDR3: CASSFRWDALMNTEAFF. The DNA of the CDR3 is TGTGCCAGCAGCTTCCGGTGGGACGCTCTTATGAACACTGAAGCTTTCTTT.

This clone was seen once. The chain uses TRBV12-3 or TRBV12-4 and TRBJ1-1; D is ambiguous. V was cut by 3 bases and J by 7 bases, with 6 bases left in between. This CDR3 comprises 11 residues. The CDR3 reads CASSLAYEAFF. In DNA form, the CDR3 reads TGTGCCAGCAGTTTGGCGTATGAAGCTTTCTTT.

In this sample, this clone turned up once. The chain combines TRBV28 with TRBJ1-3; TRBD1 might be the D (5 bases). The CDR3 extends over 14 amino acids. CDR1 MDHEN and CDR2 SYDVKM come from the germline V gene. Deletions cut 7 bases from V and 2 bases from J, with 12 bases between. The CDR3 DNA sequence: TGTGCCAGCATTGGCCGGGGCACTGGAAACACCATATATTTT. Its protein is CASIGRGTGNTIYF.

This rearrangement joins TRBV14 to TRBJ1-2; D ambiguous. CDR1 and CDR2 (germline): SGHDN, FVKESK. The CDR3 extends over 11 amino acids. Between the trimmed V and J ends, which lost 10 bases and 4 bases, there was a span of 10 bases. The CDR3 DNA reads as TGTGCCATCTCCTTCCTCTATGGCTACACCTTC. As protein: CAISFLYGYTF.

This rearrangement joins TRBV5-4 to TRBJ2-7, with 7 bases lining up with TRBD2. The V gene end was trimmed by 1 base and the J gene end by 5 bases; junction bases not matched to a gene: 6. Germline loops: CDR1 SGHNT, CDR2 YYREEE (reference sequence). The CDR3 spans 14 residues. The CDR3 DNA is TGTGCCAGCAGCTTGTGGGGGGGTCCCAACGAGCAGTACTTC. It is translated as CASSLWGGPNEQYF.

The gene calls are TRBV18 and TRBJ2-7, with 8 bases fitting TRBD1. V shed 0 bases and J 2 bases; nucleotides not matched to a gene: 3. The CDR3 has 15 residues. CDR1 and CDR2 (germline): KGHSH, LQKENI. DNA for the CDR3: TGTGCCAGCTCACCACCGCAACAGGGGGCCTACGAGCAGTACTTC. Encoded protein: CASSPPQQGAYEQYF.

The chain couples TRBV4-1 to TRBJ2-7, with D possibly TRBD1 on 6 matching bases. This CDR3 has 15 residues. Per the germline V gene, CDR1 is MGHRA and CDR2 is YSYEKL. The V gene lost 0 bases and the J gene lost 3 bases, with 12 bases spanning the gap. The CDR3 protein is CASSQDDRPIYEQYF. In DNA form, the CDR3 reads TGCGCCAGCAGCCAAGATGACAGGCCGATCTACGAGCAGTACTTC.

The chain uses TRBV7-2 and TRBJ2-5; 7 bases fit TRBD2. The CDR3 runs to 13 residues. The V gene end was trimmed by 5 bases and the J gene end by 1 base; junction bases not matched to a gene: 1. CDR1 and CDR2 from the germline V gene are SGHTA and FQGNSA. The CDR3 DNA sequence: TGTGCCAGCAGCGAGCGGGGCCAAGAGACCCAGTACTTC. It translates to CASSERGQETQYF.

V and J are TRBV7-2 and TRBJ2-7; the D call may be TRBD1 or TRBD2 (5 bases each). This CDR3 has 13 amino acids. CDR1 SGHTA and CDR2 FQGNSA come from the germline V gene. The ends were cut back, 5 bases at V and 9 bases at J, with 17 bases in the middle. CDR3 sequence (DNA): TGTGCCAGCAGCACGACGGGGCAGGCGGTGCAGTACTTC. Protein: CASSTTGQAVQYF. The full variable domain, completed using reference TRBV7-2 and TRBJ2-7, is GAGVSQSPSNKVTEKGKDVELRCDPISGHTALYWYRQSLGQGLEFLIYFQGNSAPDKSGLPSDRFSAERTGGSVSTLTIQRTQQEDSAVYLCASSTTGQAVQYFGPGTRLTVT.

V gene TRBV5-1 combines with J gene TRBJ2-7; possible D gene TRBD1, 5 bases. Germline CDR1 SGHRS, CDR2 YFSETQ. This CDR3 contains 16 residues. The V end lost 7 bases, the J end lost 0 bases, and 20 bases lay between the germline ends. This CDR3 reads CASFGSGSGLSYEQYF. DNA of the CDR3: TGCGCCAGCTTCGGGTCTGGGTCAGGGCTCTCCTACGAGCAGTACTTC.

The V call is TRBV28, the J call TRBJ2-5; D may be TRBD1 or TRBD2 (6 bases each). This CDR3 contains 14 residues. V was cut by 5 bases and J by 4 bases, with 14 bases left in between. CDR1 and CDR2 (germline): MDHEN, SYDVKM. For the CDR3, the DNA is TGTGCCAGCAGTCAATACAGGGAGGTAGAGACCCAGTACTTC. Protein product: CASSQYREVETQYF.